These 4 T cell receptor beta chains were sequenced from one sample in a study of CD8+CD57+ T cells in acquired aplastic anemia. Genomic DNA was employed as the template in profiling TCR beta VDJ and CDR3. Via MiXCR, TCRdb re-called the reads, giving one row per CDR3 protein. In the table there are about 220,000 distinct CDR3 sequences, approximately 35% of which are singletons. Sequenced sample: sorted CD4+, CD8+, or CD8+CD57+ T cells (not recorded which) from PBMCs. Receptor source: a human donor in good health, serving as a control.

This clonotype was detected many times. The rearrangement links TRBV11-2 to TRBJ2-5; 9 nucleotides line up with TRBD2. J lost 5 bases, V lost 6 bases, and 10 bases had no gene match. Germline values: CDR1 SGHAT, CDR2 FQNNGV. The CDR3 is made up of 15 amino acids. The CDR3 DNA reads TGTGCCAGCAGTCCCGCCGGGACTAGCCTTGAGACCCAGTACTTC. It translates to CASSPAGTSLETQYF.

Written as DNA, the CDR3 is TGTGCCAGCAATGGCAGGGGGCGGGAGACCCAGAGGAGGTACTTC. Protein product: CASNGRGRETQRRYF. This sequence joins TRBV3-1 and TRBJ2-7, with D maybe TRBD1 (8 bases). V lost 7 bases, J lost 12 bases, and 28 bases lay in between. Germline-derived CDR1 and CDR2 are LGHDT and YNNKEL (reference sequence). The CDR3 runs to 15 residues.

The chain carries TRBV11-2 and TRBJ2-7, with 9 bases that match TRBD1. The CDR3 consists of 15 residues. J was trimmed by 3 bases and V by 5 bases; bases with no gene match: 8. Germline V gene data show CDR1 as SGHAT and CDR2 as FQNNGV. Here the CDR3 DNA reads TGTGCCAGCAGCCGCGCGGGACAGGGATACTACGAGCAGTACTTC. Amino acids: CASSRAGQGYYEQYF.

This clonotype was observed a handful of times. The rearrangement links TRBV29-1 to TRBJ2-7, with no clear D. The germline gives CDR1 SQVTM, CDR2 ANQGSEA. Trimming took 0 bases from V and 0 from J, leaving 6 bases between them. This CDR3 is built from 13 residues. CDR3 in DNA: TGCAGCGTTGAAGATGACTTCTCCTACGAGCAGTACTTC. It is translated as CSVEDDFSYEQYF.